The entry below describes one T cell receptor beta chain. The antigen is undetermined. The sample originates from a study of T-cell reconstitution after alpha-beta-depleted transplantation in children. Findings of the study overall: T-cell counts and diversity at one year post-transplant came mainly from newly produced T cells. Reportedly, roughly two months post-transplant, alpha-beta T cells arose from several hundred expanded graft clones.

This CDR3 has 17 amino acids. The ends were cut back, 6 bases at V and 1 base at J, with 20 bases in the middle. Germline CDR1 is MDHEN and CDR2 is SYDVKM. Unique molecular identifiers were incorporated into the prepared TCRbeta library. TCRdb itself ran the PCR reads through MiXCR, one entry per CDR3 protein. The table records about a million distinct CDR3 sequences, roughly 31% of them present only once. This clonotype originated in a boy under three years old who had a stem cell transplant for SCID, so the T cells may come from the graft donor. Here the sequenced sample was PBMCs, mostly from graft donor cells, taken 360 days after TCRalphabeta/CD19-depleted stem cell transplant. The rearrangement links TRBV28 to TRBJ2-3, with D unresolved. The CDR3 bases are TGTGCCAGCAGCCACCCCCTTTGGCTGGACGGCACAGATACGCAGTATTTT. Residues: CASSHPLWLDGTDTQYF.